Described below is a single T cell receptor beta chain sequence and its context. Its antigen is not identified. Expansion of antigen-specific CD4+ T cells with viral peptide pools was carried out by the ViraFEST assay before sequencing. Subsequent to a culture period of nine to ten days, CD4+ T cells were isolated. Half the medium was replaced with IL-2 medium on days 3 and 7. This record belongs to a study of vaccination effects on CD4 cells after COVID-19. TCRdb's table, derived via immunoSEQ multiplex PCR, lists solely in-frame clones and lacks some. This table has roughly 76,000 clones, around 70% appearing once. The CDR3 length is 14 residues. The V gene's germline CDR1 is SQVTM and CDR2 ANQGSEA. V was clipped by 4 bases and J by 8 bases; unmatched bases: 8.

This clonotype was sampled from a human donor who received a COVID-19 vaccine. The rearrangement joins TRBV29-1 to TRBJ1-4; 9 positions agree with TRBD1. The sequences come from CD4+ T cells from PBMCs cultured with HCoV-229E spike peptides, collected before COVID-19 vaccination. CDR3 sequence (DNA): TGCAGCGTTGGGGCCACAGGGGGCAAAGAAAAACTGTTTTTT. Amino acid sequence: CSVGATGGKEKLFF.